One sample yielded the 5 T cell receptor beta chains listed below, sequenced in a study of shared clonotypes between healthy human individuals. Clones were sequenced by immunoSEQ multiplex PCR, and TCRdb holds only the in-frame ones, with some missing. The table lists approximately 340,000 clones, approximately 79% of them singletons. Source material: memory CD4+ T cells sorted from blood. The subset: CD45RA-negative fraction. The receptors derive from a man aged 25 to 40 in good health.

This clone was recorded only once. This chain connects TRBV19 to TRBJ2-4; 7 bases agree with TRBD1. This CDR3 is 14 amino acids long. V lost 3 bases and J lost 7; bases outside the gene matches: 6. CDR1 is LNHDA and CDR2 is SQIVND in the germline V gene (reference sequence). The CDR3 loop reads CASSINRGANIQYF. CDR3 nucleotide sequence: TGTGCCAGTAGTATTAACAGGGGAGCGAACATTCAGTACTTC. The full variable domain, its missing parts supplied by reference TRBV19 and TRBJ2-4, is DGGITQSPKYLFRKEGQNVTLSCEQNLNHDAMYWYRQDPGQGLRLIYYSQIVNDFQKGDIAEGYSVSREKKESFPLTVTSAQKNPTAFYLCASSINRGANIQYFGAGTRLSVL.

In this sample, this clone turned up a few times. The chain links TRBV7-9 to TRBJ1-5; tentative D call: TRBD1 (5 bases). The CDR3 runs to 15 residues. CDR1 SEHNR and CDR2 FQNEAQ come from the germline V gene (reference sequence). Trimming pared 1 base from V and 4 bases from J, leaving 11 bases between. CDR3 DNA: TGTGCCAGCAGCTTAGGGACACGGGGTAATCAGCCCCAGCATTTT. Amino acids: CASSLGTRGNQPQHF.

This clone was recorded only once. The chain links TRBV18 to TRBJ1-1; D is uncertain. The V and J ends lost 3 bases and 4 bases respectively, with 15 bases between them. The V gene's germline CDR1 is KGHSH and CDR2 LQKENI. The CDR3 has 15 amino acids. The CDR3 protein is CASSPSRLAFTEAFF. The CDR3 region has the DNA TGTGCCAGCTCACCCTCCCGGTTAGCGTTCACTGAAGCTTTCTTT.

The gene calls are TRBV7-6 and TRBJ2-5; possibly TRBD1 for D (5 bases). The germline V gene encodes CDR1 SGHVS and CDR2 FNYEAQ. V lost 1 base, J lost 5 bases, and 11 bases lay in between. CDR3 length equals 14 residues. The CDR3 here is CASSLEGRWETQYF. CDR3 bases: TGTGCCAGCAGCTTAGAGGGGCGCTGGGAGACCCAGTACTTC.

The chain's CDR3 is CASSKVGSGIEQYF. The CDR3 nucleotides are TGTGCCAGCAGTAAGGTGGGAAGCGGGATCGAGCAGTACTTC. The chain employs TRBV7-9 and TRBJ2-7; 7 bases align to TRBD2. The germline V gene encodes CDR1 SEHNR and CDR2 FQNEAQ (reference sequence). The CDR3 extends over 14 amino acids. J lost 6 bases, V lost 6 bases, and 11 bases had no gene match.